Following are 11 T cell receptor beta chains from one sample sequenced in a study of post-analysis software for immune sequencing data. Included in the TCR beta cDNA libraries were unique molecular identifiers. TCRdb used MiXCR to reprocess the PCR reads, holding one entry per CDR3 protein. The sample consists of about 160,000 distinct CDR3 sequences, around 36% of them appearing once. Here the sequenced sample was blood, taken after autologous hematopoietic stem cell transplantation. The receptors were sampled from a girl between 5 and 17 years old with multiple sclerosis.

This clonotype was seen only a few times. It may be a read error: a sequence one base away is much more abundant. The chain employs TRBV29-1 and TRBJ2-3, with D perhaps given as TRBD1 or TRBD2 (5 bases each). Per the germline V gene, CDR1 is SQVTM and CDR2 is ANQGSEA. V lost 6 bases, J lost 4 bases, and 17 bases lay in between. The CDR3 is made up of 14 amino acids. CDR3 sequence (DNA): TGCAGCGTCGCTGTAGGTTGGGACGCAGATACGCAGTATTTT. Amino acids: CSVAVGWDADTQYF.

This clonotype was detected once. The chain uses TRBV7-3 and TRBJ2-2, with D unresolved. Looked up from germline, CDR1 is SGHTA and CDR2 is FQGTGA. This CDR3 is built from 13 residues. V lost 5 bases and J lost 0, with 4 bases in between. The CDR3 coding sequence is TGTGCCAGCAGCAACACGAACACCGGGGAGCTGTTTTTT. Translation gives CASSNTNTGELFF.

The chain is built from TRBV7-2 and TRBJ2-1; TRBD1 aligns across 7 bases. The CDR3 contains 18 residues. Per germline, CDR1 SGHTA and CDR2 FQGNSA. V gave up 2 bases and J gave up 3 bases; unmatched junction bases: 13. Here the CDR3 reads CASSLYSADRTFYNEQFF. The CDR3 bases are TGTGCCAGCAGCTTATACTCCGCGGACAGGACCTTCTACAATGAGCAGTTCTTC.

This sequence joins TRBV30 and TRBJ1-1, with 9 bases that match TRBD1. From germline, CDR1 is GTSNPN and CDR2 SVGIG (reference sequence). This CDR3 spans 18 amino acids. Trimming took 0 bases from V and 3 from J; bases not matched to a gene: 14. CDR3 region: CAWSVGDRATLQDTEAFF. CDR3 nucleotides: TGTGCCTGGAGTGTAGGGGACAGGGCCACCCTACAGGACACTGAAGCTTTCTTT.

The CDR3 spells CSARAYSTFRQGQETQYF. The CDR3 nucleotides read TGCAGTGCTAGAGCCTATTCGACCTTTCGCCAGGGTCAAGAGACCCAGTACTTC. V is TRBV20-1 and J is TRBJ2-5, with a possible D match to TRBD1 (5 bases). The V gene's germline CDR1 is DFQATT and CDR2 SNEGSKA (reference sequence). V gave up 1 base and J gave up 2 bases, with 23 bases separating them. The CDR3 has 18 residues.

This clonotype has just a few counts. V and J are TRBV28 and TRBJ1-6; D not certain. V was shortened by 7 bases and J by 6 bases, with 7 bases between the two germline ends. This CDR3 has 12 amino acids. Germline loops: CDR1 MDHEN, CDR2 SYDVKM. This CDR3 is CASKPPNSPLHF. The CDR3 DNA follows: TGTGCCAGCAAACCCCCTAATTCACCCCTCCACTTT.

This clonotype was detected only once. This sequence joins TRBV28 and TRBJ1-4; a possible D gene is TRBD1 (5 bases). Between the trimmed V and J ends, which lost 7 bases and 3 bases, there was a span of 12 bases. The CDR3 is 14 residues long. CDR1 MDHEN and CDR2 SYDVKM come from the germline V gene. CDR3 sequence: CASMEGLPNEKLFF. The CDR3 DNA is TGTGCCAGCATGGAGGGACTTCCTAATGAAAAACTGTTTTTT. Full variable domain (remainder filled in from reference TRBV28 and TRBJ1-4): DVKVTQSSRYLVKRTGEKVFLECVQDMDHENMFWYRQDPGLGLRLIYFSYDVKMKEKGDIPEGYSVSREKKERFSLILESASTNQTSMYLCASMEGLPNEKLFFGSGTQLSVL.

This clonotype was detected a few times. The V and J genes are TRBV7-2 and TRBJ1-1; D gene ambiguous. From germline, CDR1 is SGHTA and CDR2 FQGNSA. V lost 1 base and J 5 bases, leaving 8 bases between the germline ends. The CDR3 has 13 residues. The DNA for the CDR3 is TGTGCCAGCAGCTTAGATTCCCGTACTGAAGCTTTCTTT. Its translation: CASSLDSRTEAFF. The full variable domain, completed using reference TRBV7-2 and TRBJ1-1, is GAGVSQSPSNKVTEKGKDVELRCDPISGHTALYWYRQSLGQGLEFLIYFQGNSAPDKSGLPSDRFSAERTGGSVSTLTIQRTQQEDSAVYLCASSLDSRTEAFFGQGTRLTVV.

V and J are TRBV20-1 and TRBJ2-1, with a weak D call TRBD2 (6 bases). Trimming took off 3 bases at V and 8 bases at J, with 20 bases between the two ends. CDR3 length: 15 amino acids. Germline assignment: CDR1 DFQATT and CDR2 SNEGSKA (reference sequence). The CDR3 protein is CSARGQRAQGDEQFF. The CDR3 coding sequence is TGCAGTGCTAGGGGGCAGCGGGCCCAAGGAGATGAGCAGTTCTTC.

This clonotype was observed a few times. CDR3 coding DNA: TGTGCCAGCAGCCTGGGTTGGGGGAATTACGAGCAGTACTTC. This translates into CASSLGWGNYEQYF. V usage is TRBV14 and J usage is TRBJ2-7; D tentatively reads TRBD1 or TRBD2 (5 bases each). The CDR3 contains 14 residues. V was trimmed by 4 bases and J by 4 bases, leaving 14 bases between them. Per the germline V gene, CDR1 is SGHDN and CDR2 is FVKESK. Supplemented by reference TRBV14 and TRBJ2-7, the full variable domain reads EAGVTQFPSHSVIEKGQTVTLRCDPISGHDNLYWYRRVMGKEIKFLLHFVKESKQDESGMPNNRFLAERTGGTYSTLKVQPAELEDSGVYFCASSLGWGNYEQYFGPGTRLTVT.

This clonotype occurred many times. This chain connects TRBV6-4 to TRBJ1-1; 8 positions agree with TRBD1. This CDR3 comprises 13 residues. With V trimmed by 6 bases and J by 4 bases, 4 bases remained unmatched. Per the germline V gene, CDR1 is MRHNA and CDR2 is SNTAGT. CDR3 nucleotide sequence: TGTGCCAGCAGAAAAACAGGGGGCACTGAAGCTTTCTTT. It translates to CASRKTGGTEAFF.